This passage covers 13 T cell receptor beta chains from one sample sequenced in a study of shared clonotypes between healthy human individuals. TCRdb's table, derived via immunoSEQ multiplex PCR, lists solely in-frame clones and lacks some. The sample contains some 2.1 million clones, about 94% of which appear only once. Naivety among CD8 cells was defined by CD45RO negativity and positive CCR7 selection, thereby excluding terminally differentiated effector memory CD45RA+ cells. The sequencing sample was made of naive CD8+ T cells from PBMCs. The source is a man aged 18 to 35 in good health. Some clones in this sample may be carry-over from other donors' samples.

This clone has only one observation. The chain couples TRBV7-9 to TRBJ2-7; a possible D gene is TRBD2 (6 bases). Germline CDR1 SEHNR, CDR2 FQNEAQ (reference sequence). Trimming left V 1 base short and J 3 bases short, with 16 bases between. The CDR3 runs to 16 residues. CDR3 nucleotide sequence: TGTGCCAGCAGCTTAGAAACCGGGACTCCCATCTACGAGCAGTACTTC. It is translated as CASSLETGTPIYEQYF. The whole variable domain, filled in from reference TRBV7-9 and TRBJ2-7, reads DTGVSQNPRHKITKRGQNVTFRCDPISEHNRLYWYRQTLGQGPEFLTYFQNEAQLEKSRLLSDRFSAERPKGSFSTLEIQRTEQGDSAMYLCASSLETGTPIYEQYFGPGTRLTVT.

This rearrangement joins TRBV5-4 to TRBJ2-5; 8 nucleotides line up with TRBD2. V lost 0 bases and J lost 5; bases outside the gene matches: 6. Germline V lookup: CDR1 SGHNT, CDR2 YYREEE (reference sequence). The CDR3 contains 15 residues. CDR3 in amino acids: CASSLGLAGLETQYF. As DNA, the CDR3 is TGTGCCAGCAGCTTGGGGCTAGCGGGTTTGGAGACCCAGTACTTC.

This clone was picked up a small number of times. CDR3 region: CASSLVSLNTEAFF. CDR3 sequence (DNA): TGTGCCAGCAGCTTAGTTTCGTTGAACACTGAAGCTTTCTTT. The chain has TRBV11-2 and TRBJ1-1; D is unresolved. The CDR3 contains 14 residues. V lost 1 base to trimming and J lost 0 bases, with 6 bases between them. CDR1 is SGHAT, CDR2 FQNNGV, per germline.

The J gene is TRBJ2-7, the V gene TRBV5-8; 7 bases line up with TRBD1. V was pared by 2 bases and J by 2 bases, with 1 base of the junction left unmatched. This CDR3 is 13 amino acids long. Germline V gives CDR1 SGHTS, CDR2 YDEGEE. The CDR3 spells CASSLRGPYEQYF. CDR3 nucleotide sequence: TGTGCCAGCAGCTTAAGGGGGCCCTACGAGCAGTACTTC.

The J gene is TRBJ2-5, the V gene TRBV27; D is unclear. V was shortened by 11 bases and J by 2 bases, with 3 bases between the two germline ends. Germline V gene sequence: CDR1 MNHEY, CDR2 SMNVEV (reference sequence). The CDR3 has 9 amino acids. The CDR3, as DNA: TGTGCCGTACAAGAGACCCAGTACTTC. Protein: CAVQETQYF.

For this clone: Other DNA sequences in this specimen translate into the identical CDR3. The chain couples TRBV29-1 to TRBJ2-7, with D perhaps TRBD1 (6 bases). Trimming removed 6 bases from V and 1 base from J, with 10 bases in between. This CDR3 is built from 12 residues. CDR1 is SQVTM, CDR2 ANQGSEA, per germline. This CDR3 reads CSVWTVSYEQYF. In DNA form, the CDR3 reads TGCAGCGTCTGGACAGTTTCCTACGAGCAGTACTTC.

This chain connects TRBV27 to TRBJ2-7; 8 nucleotides align to TRBD1. V lost 5 bases, J lost 0 bases, and 9 bases stayed unmatched. Germline V gene lookup returns CDR1 MNHEY and CDR2 SMNVEV (reference sequence). The CDR3 has 16 residues. CDR3 residues: CASSASTGEFSYEQYF. CDR3 bases: TGTGCCAGCAGTGCGTCGACAGGGGAATTCTCCTACGAGCAGTACTTC.

On this clone: This sample includes further DNA sequences coding for the same CDR3. The chain combines TRBV18 with TRBJ2-3; 7 positions match TRBD1. The CDR3 has 15 amino acids. Per germline, CDR1 KGHSH and CDR2 LQKENI. V lost 3 bases to trimming and J lost 0 bases; unmatched junction nucleotides: 3. The chain's CDR3 is CASSPGTASTDTQYF. As DNA, the CDR3 is TGTGCCAGCTCACCCGGGACAGCGAGCACAGATACGCAGTATTTT. The whole variable domain, remainder taken from reference TRBV18 and TRBJ2-3, is NAGVMQNPRHLVRRRGQEARLRCSPMKGHSHVYWYRQLPEEGLKFMVYLQKENIIDESGMPKERFSAEFPKEGPSILRIQQVVRGDSAAYFCASSPGTASTDTQYFGPGTRLTVL.

This rearrangement joins TRBV6-5 to TRBJ1-5, with D unresolved. V was cut by 6 bases and J by 5 bases, with 14 bases left in between. The germline gives CDR1 MNHEY, CDR2 SVGAGI. CDR3 length equals 14 residues. The CDR3, as DNA: TGTGCCAGCAGCGACGGGTACAGAGATCAGCCCCAGCATTTT. Encoded protein: CASSDGYRDQPQHF.

To note about this clone: A junction boundary mismatches the germline segment, possibly from a read error. The gene calls are TRBV7-9 and TRBJ2-7, with unresolved D. The CDR3 spans 13 residues. Germline CDR1 SEHNR, CDR2 FQNEAQ (reference sequence). The CDR3 DNA reads as TGTGCCAGCAGCCCCCTACCCTCTACTTATTTGGACTTC. It translates to CASSPLPSTYLDF.

V and J are TRBV7-9 and TRBJ2-7; the D is unclear. V was shortened by 5 bases and J by 5 bases, with 13 bases between the two germline ends. The CDR3 loop spans 13 amino acids. From germline, CDR1 is SEHNR and CDR2 FQNEAQ (reference sequence). CDR3 nucleotide sequence: TGTGCCAGCAGCCCCCTTTACAAAAACGAGCAGTACTTC. Protein: CASSPLYKNEQYF. The full variable domain, completed using reference TRBV7-9 and TRBJ2-7, is DTGVSQNPRHKITKRGQNVTFRCDPISEHNRLYWYRQTLGQGPEFLTYFQNEAQLEKSRLLSDRFSAERPKGSFSTLEIQRTEQGDSAMYLCASSPLYKNEQYFGPGTRLTVT.

The chain recombines TRBV4-1 with TRBJ2-5, with D perhaps being TRBD1 or TRBD2 (5 bases each). Near its end, the DNA agrees better with TRBJ2-7, so the J call may be wrong. The length of the CDR3 is 16 residues. Germline CDR1 is MGHRA and CDR2 is YSYEKL. CDR3 sequence: CASSQDSNRISYEQYF. The CDR3, as DNA: TGCGCCAGCAGCCAGGACTCCAACAGGATCTCCTACGAGCAGTACTTC.

The chain joins TRBV2 to TRBJ1-1, with D maybe TRBD1 (5 bases). The V end was cut by 3 bases, the J end by 1 base, with 12 bases between. Germline loops: CDR1 SNHLY, CDR2 FYNNEI. CDR3 size: 15 residues. The CDR3 coding sequence is TGTGCCAGCAGTGAGCGGGGCGCTCCGAACACTGAAGCTTTCTTT. It codes for CASSERGAPNTEAFF.